Presented here are 3 T cell receptor beta chains from one specimen sequenced in a study of T cells after yellow fever vaccination. TCRdb re-derived calls from the 5' RACE reads in MiXCR, one entry per CDR3 protein. The sample includes 450,000 to 600,000 distinct CDR3 sequences, about 14% of them seen just once. The input for sequencing was PBMCs, taken on the day of the yellow fever booster vaccination. These receptors were collected from a man aged 25-45 years who received the YFV17D yellow fever vaccine.

The rearrangement uses TRBV20-1 and TRBJ2-3; 11 bases match TRBD2. CDR3 length equals 16 residues. The germline gives CDR1 DFQATT, CDR2 SNEGSKA (reference sequence). The CDR3 bases are TGCAGCCCTCTAGCGGGAGGAGGGATTGACACAGATACGCAGTATTTT. Residues: CSPLAGGGIDTDTQYF.

The V gene is TRBV5-4, the J gene TRBJ2-7, with unresolved D. With 4 bases removed from V and 3 bases from J, the gap between germline ends came to 14 bases. Germline values: CDR1 SGHNT, CDR2 YYREEE (reference sequence). The CDR3 totals 14 residues. The CDR3 is CASSLFNKGYEQYF. The CDR3 DNA is TGTGCCAGCAGCCTCTTTAACAAGGGCTACGAGCAGTACTTC.

This rearrangement joins TRBV12-3 or TRBV12-4 to TRBJ2-7; D perhaps matches TRBD1 (6 bases). The CDR3 loop spans 12 amino acids. Trimming took off 7 bases at V and 3 bases at J, with 10 bases between the two ends. CDR3 nucleotide sequence: TGTGCCAGCACCCGGGACAACTACGAGCAGTACTTC. Its protein product is CASTRDNYEQYF.